Reported below is one T cell receptor (beta chain). The ends lost 0 bases at V and 6 bases at J; junction bases unmatched: 16. The CDR3 loop spans 19 amino acids. Germline values: CDR1 MGHRA, CDR2 YSYEKL. Produced via immunoSEQ multiplex PCR; TCRdb's table is partial and in-frame only. In all, the sample yields about 190,000 clones. The data are from a study of control samples from healthy donors and cancer patients. The source is a woman aged 25 to 39 in good health. The chain joins TRBV4-1 to TRBJ1-2; 10 bases fit TRBD1. Sequenced input: blood. CDR3 DNA: TGCGCCAGCAGCCAAGATCTCCCGGGACAGGGGAGTAGTGTGAATGGCTACACCTTC. Its translation: CASSQDLPGQGSSVNGYTF.